Listed below are T cell receptor beta chains from one sample, sequenced in a study of blood T cell repertoires in COVID-19. Sequencing used immunoSEQ multiplex PCR; TCRdb keeps in-frame clones, though not all of them. This sample has 200,000 to 300,000 clones, with 80% to 85% found just once. The sequenced sample consisted of peripheral blood. These receptors all come from a man aged 60-69 years with acute or convalescent COVID-19. Each CDR3 is given with its conserved first and last residue. Fields, in order: V gene, J gene, clone size, D gene, CDR3 DNA, CDR3 protein. The D gene is left open where the match is weak. The size of a clone is reported for some rows only, either as once, few or many, or as a class for expanded clones.

V gene: TRBV7-2
J gene: TRBJ2-3
clone size: .
D gene: TRBD1
CDR3 DNA: TGTGCCAGCAGCCTGACAGGGGCAGATACGCAGTATTTT
CDR3 protein: CASSLTGADTQYF

V gene: TRBV18
J gene: TRBJ2-7
clone size: .
D gene: TRBD2
CDR3 DNA: TGTGCCAGCTCACCGTCTAGCGGGAGCGGCGAGCAGTACTTC
CDR3 protein: CASSPSSGSGEQYF

V gene: TRBV6-5
J gene: TRBJ2-1
clone size: once
D gene: TRBD2
CDR3 DNA: TGTGCCACCCAGAGGGAGGGCCCAAATGAGCAGTTCTTC
CDR3 protein: CATQREGPNEQFF

V gene: TRBV5-1
J gene: TRBJ1-1
clone size: .
D gene: TRBD1
CDR3 DNA: TGCGCCAGCAGCCTCCGGACAGGGGACGCCTCTGAAGCTTTCTTT
CDR3 protein: CASSLRTGDASEAFF

V gene: TRBV29-1
J gene: TRBJ2-1
clone size: .
D gene: TRBD1
CDR3 DNA: TGCAGCGTTTTAGAGGCCGGGACAGGGTCCTACAATGAGCAGTTCTTC
CDR3 protein: CSVLEAGTGSYNEQFF

V gene: TRBV5-1
J gene: TRBJ1-5
clone size: .
D gene: TRBD1
CDR3 DNA: TGCGCCAGCAGCCCCGGGACAGGGCTTAGCCAGCCCCAGCATTTT
CDR3 protein: CASSPGTGLSQPQHF

V gene: TRBV7-6
J gene: TRBJ2-1
clone size: few
D gene: TRBD2
CDR3 DNA: TGTGCCAGCAGCCCCTCCGCGGGGGGGCCTAACGGTGAGCAGTTCTTC
CDR3 protein: CASSPSAGGPNGEQFF

V gene: TRBV18
J gene: TRBJ1-2
clone size: .
D gene: TRBD1
CDR3 DNA: TGTGCCAGCTCACCCTCAGGCCCGGGACAGGGGATTAACTATGGCTACACCTTC
CDR3 protein: CASSPSGPGQGINYGYTF

V gene: TRBV6-6
J gene: TRBJ2-1
clone size: .
D gene: TRBD1
CDR3 DNA: TGTGCCAGCAGTACCCGGGACAGCTACAATGAGCAGTTCTTC
CDR3 protein: CASSTRDSYNEQFF

V gene: TRBV10-2
J gene: TRBJ2-2
clone size: .
D gene: .
CDR3 DNA: TGCGCCAGCAGCGGGTGGGCGGGGGCCGACACCGGGGAGCTGTTTTTT
CDR3 protein: CASSGWAGADTGELFF

V gene: TRBV5-4
J gene: TRBJ2-7
clone size: .
D gene: .
CDR3 DNA: TGTGCCAGCAGCCAGAACCGGGACACAGCTTCCTACGAGCAGTACTTC
CDR3 protein: CASSQNRDTASYEQYF

V gene: TRBV5-6
J gene: TRBJ2-7
clone size: .
D gene: TRBD2
CDR3 DNA: TGTGCCAGCAGCTTGATTAGTCTAGCGGGAGCTGGAGACGAGCAGTACTTC
CDR3 protein: CASSLISLAGAGDEQYF

V gene: TRBV4-3
J gene: TRBJ2-1
clone size: .
D gene: TRBD2
CDR3 DNA: TGCGCCAGCAGCCCGGGGGGGTGGAATGAGCAGTTCTTC
CDR3 protein: CASSPGGWNEQFF

V gene: TRBV7-9
J gene: TRBJ2-1
clone size: few
D gene: TRBD2
CDR3 DNA: TGTGCCAGCAGCTTAGAACTAGCGGGAGGATACAATGAGCAGTTCTTC
CDR3 protein: CASSLELAGGYNEQFF

V gene: TRBV6-1
J gene: TRBJ1-5
clone size: .
D gene: .
CDR3 DNA: TGTGCCAGCAGTGAAGTAGATAATCAGCCCCAGCATTTT
CDR3 protein: CASSEVDNQPQHF

V gene: TRBV7-3
J gene: TRBJ2-1
clone size: .
D gene: TRBD2
CDR3 DNA: TGTGCCAGCAGCTTAGCGGGAGGGACTAATGAGCAGTTCTTC
CDR3 protein: CASSLAGGTNEQFF

V gene: TRBV5-6
J gene: TRBJ2-1
clone size: .
D gene: .
CDR3 DNA: TGTGCCAGCAGCTTGTTCAGGGGAGATGAGCAGTTCTTC
CDR3 protein: CASSLFRGDEQFF

V gene: TRBV11-3
J gene: TRBJ2-3
clone size: .
D gene: TRBD2
CDR3 DNA: TGTGCCAGCAGCTCAGGCGGGACTATATCAGATACGCAGTATTTT
CDR3 protein: CASSSGGTISDTQYF

V gene: TRBV10-2
J gene: TRBJ2-5
clone size: .
D gene: TRBD1
CDR3 DNA: TGCGCCAGCAGTGAAGGCAGGGGGCGGGGGACCCAGTACTTC
CDR3 protein: CASSEGRGRGTQYF

V gene: TRBV4-1
J gene: TRBJ1-4
clone size: .
D gene: .
CDR3 DNA: TGCGCCAGCAGCCCCTGGAGGGGTGGTGAAAAACTGTTTTTT
CDR3 protein: CASSPWRGGEKLFF

V gene: TRBV7-2
J gene: TRBJ2-1
clone size: .
D gene: .
CDR3 DNA: TGTGCCAGCAGCTTAGACACCGTCCGCATCTCCTACAATGAGCAGTTCTTC
CDR3 protein: CASSLDTVRISYNEQFF

V gene: TRBV7-3
J gene: TRBJ2-3
clone size: .
D gene: TRBD2
CDR3 DNA: TGTGCCAGCAGCCTCGGACTAGTCGTCGCAGATACGCAGTATTTT
CDR3 protein: CASSLGLVVADTQYF

V gene: TRBV18
J gene: TRBJ1-5
clone size: few
D gene: .
CDR3 DNA: TGTGCCAGCTCATTGAACAGGGATCAGCCCCAGCATTTT
CDR3 protein: CASSLNRDQPQHF

V gene: TRBV7-2
J gene: TRBJ2-7
clone size: .
D gene: TRBD2
CDR3 DNA: TGTGCCAGCAGCAACTCGGGACTACACGCTCAGCAGTACTTC
CDR3 protein: CASSNSGLHAQQYF